This T cell receptor beta chain was profiled in a study of T cell responses to AZD1222 COVID-19 vaccine (dated by TCRdb to the early 2020s). Describing the broader study: TCR sequencing covered approximately 230 trial participants: about 210 given two doses of AZD1222 and approximately 26 given two doses of MenACWY control vaccine. Trial participants were enrolled by age into subgroups of 18-55, 56-69 and 70-plus years, and roughly 150, 30 and 60 TCR-sequenced participants, respectively, were included in these subgroups. Overall study outcomes, separate from this receptor: Only five to seven AZD1222 recipients were SARS-CoV-2 seropositive at baseline, limiting conclusions about previously exposed vaccinees. Participants were mostly white British and included more females than males, and it was suggested by the authors that clonal diversity may have been underestimated. The 56-69-year group was small, and its depth increase did not reach significance, likely because of low power. Epitopes outside the regions mutated in the B.1.351 and B.1.1.7 variants were reportedly recognized by nearly half of the unique spike-specific TCRs. Because no day 14 peak-response samples were available, repertoires were characterized only after the peak T cell response. The vaccine-associated CD4 TCRs covered the entire spike protein, and the dominant responses fell in regions 160-218 and 743-854. A significant rise in spike-specific TCR breadth and depth was observed after two AZD1222 doses relative to day 0 and relative to MenACWY recipients.

The sample's time point label, decoded: about 28 days (+/-7) after the second vaccine dose. AZD1222 recipients given second doses at about 4 weeks or at about 12 weeks were pooled, since spike-specific TCR depth and breadth were not found to differ between the two schedules. Vaccinee samples were obtained from the UK trials COV001 and COV002, which included a single-blind randomized controlled phase 2/3 trial of AZD1222 (ChAdOx1 nCoV-19) in healthy adults. For TCRbeta chain sequencing, PBMC samples from trial participants were taken at day 0 and at day 28 after the second dose. Its CDR3 holds 12 amino acids, cysteine through phenylalanine. Kept here is only the CDR3 DNA, which spans 36 bases and is read in frame from base 1. V gives up 2 bases and J gives up 7 bases, and the segment between their germline ends measures 7 bases. As for this clone: Its specific antigen is unknown. No clone much larger than this one lies a single base away; base qualities are absent.

The CDR3 regions of human TCRbeta chains were analyzed by immunosequencing. The published analysis was carried out like this. TCRs in the repertoires were matched against a reference library of SARS-CoV-2-specific TCRs that had been generated with the MIRA antigen-specificity platform. Breadth was defined as the fraction of unique TCRs that were SARS-CoV-2-associated, and depth was defined as the fraction of total T cells that were SARS-CoV-2-associated. Using the MIRA data, each spike-specific TCR was mapped to the spike region that the TCR reacts to and placed in a CD4 or CD8 class. Log10-transformed breadth and depth values were compared by one-way ANOVA with Sidak's multiple comparisons tests. Not all clones reach the TCRdb copy of this immuneACCESS table, which keeps in-frame sequences only. Checked studies attribute under half of the gap to unresolved V genes and leave the rest unexplained. D and trimming were read from the DNA, whereas the V and J calls and clone size are those reported in that table. The table for this sample lists 130,000 or so clones; approximately 91% of them were counted only once. The ten largest make up 1% to 1.4% of the sample.

Recombination linked TRBV12-3 or TRBV12-4 to TRBJ2-3; the D gene lacks a confident call. This receptor was obtained from an adult who received the AZD1222 COVID-19 vaccine. The sequencing here drew on peripheral blood, taken 28 days after the second AZD1222 dose. The CDR3: CASSLKVYTQYF. The DNA reads TGTGCCAGCAGTTTAAAGGTCTATACGCAGTATTTT.